Shown below are 23 T cell receptor beta chains from a single sample sequenced in a study of shared clonotypes between healthy human individuals. Data came from immunoSEQ multiplex PCR; TCRdb stores just in-frame clones and leaves some out. The table has about 820,000 clones, almost 95% seen once. CD8 cells classed as naive were CD45RO-negative and positively selected for CCR7, excluding terminally differentiated effector memory CD45RA+ cells. Material: naive CD8+ T cells sorted from blood. These TCRs come from a young man in good health.

A single count supports this clone. The chain uses TRBV19 and TRBJ2-7, with 13 bases matching TRBD2. V gave up 5 bases and J gave up 2 bases; unmatched junction bases: 6. This CDR3 contains 16 residues. CDR1 and CDR2 (germline): LNHDA, SQIVND (reference sequence). The CDR3 protein is CASSPGLAGLPYEQYF. The CDR3 DNA reads TGTGCCAGTAGTCCGGGACTAGCGGGACTACCCTACGAGCAGTACTTC.

The chain has TRBV9 and TRBJ2-7, with 8 positions matching TRBD1. CDR1 and CDR2 (germline): SGDLS, YYNGEE. The length of the CDR3 is 15 residues. V trimming: 3 bases; J trimming: 6 bases; junction bases outside the gene matches: 11. The CDR3 here is CASSDGGTGGGEQYF. CDR3 sequence (DNA): TGTGCCAGCAGCGACGGAGGGACAGGAGGTGGCGAGCAGTACTTC.

With respect to this clone: The same CDR3 is also encoded by other DNA sequences in this sample. The chain recombines TRBV4-3 with TRBJ2-7; 10 nucleotides agree with TRBD1. Unmatched junction bases numbered 3, after V lost 4 bases and J lost 3 bases. This CDR3 spans 14 amino acids. Germline loops: CDR1 LGHNA, CDR2 YSLEER. As DNA, the CDR3 is TGCGCCAGCAGCCCCAGGACAGGGGGCTACGAGCAGTACTTC. Protein sequence: CASSPRTGGYEQYF.

The chain uses TRBV5-8 and TRBJ2-1, with D unresolved. The V gene lost 6 bases and the J gene lost 8 bases, with 9 bases spanning the gap. This CDR3 has 11 amino acids. Germline V gene sequence: CDR1 SGHTS, CDR2 YDEGEE. The CDR3 DNA reads TGTGCCAGCAAAGAGGCGTATGAGCAGTTCTTC. Encoded protein: CASKEAYEQFF.

The chain uses TRBV19 and TRBJ2-5; no clear D gene. V was shortened by 1 base and J by 3 bases, with 6 bases between the two germline ends. CDR1 and CDR2 from the germline V gene are LNHDA and SQIVND (reference sequence). The CDR3 contains 13 residues. CDR3 DNA: TGTGCCAGTAGTATAGCGGCAGAAGAGACCCAGTACTTC. Translating it yields CASSIAAEETQYF.

The rearrangement links TRBV7-9 to TRBJ1-3, with TRBD1 matching 8 bases. J gave up 2 bases and V 5 bases, and 11 bases lay outside the gene matches. The CDR3 spans 17 residues. The V gene's germline CDR1 is SEHNR and CDR2 FQNEAQ (reference sequence). In DNA form, the CDR3 reads TGTGCCAGCAGCATACCTAGGCCGACAGGGGCTGGAAACACCATATATTTT. It translates to CASSIPRPTGAGNTIYF.

This clone was counted a single time. This chain joins TRBV28 and TRBJ2-7; 7 nucleotides agree with TRBD1. The CDR3 has 15 residues. CDR1 is MDHEN and CDR2 is SYDVKM in the germline V gene. V trimming: 3 bases; J trimming: 6 bases; junction bases outside the gene matches: 11. In DNA form, the CDR3 reads TGTGCCAGCAGTTTTTCAGCAGGGGGTCCTGCCGAGCAGTACTTC. It is translated as CASSFSAGGPAEQYF.

The V and J genes are TRBV21-1 and TRBJ2-3; TRBD1 is the table's D call and was not checked against the DNA. TRBV21-1 is a recognized pseudogene. The CDR3 has 17 amino acids. For the CDR3, the DNA is TGTGCCAGCAGCGTACCGGGACAAGGATTTTCGGCAGATACGCAGTATTTT. Amino acid sequence: CASSVPGQGFSADTQYF.

The chain has TRBV14 and TRBJ2-1, with 11 bases identical to TRBD2. Germline V gene lookup returns CDR1 SGHDN and CDR2 FVKESK. Germline trimming cut 1 base from V and 2 bases from J; bases unmatched to any gene: 7. This CDR3 is 18 amino acids long. The CDR3, as DNA: TGTGCCAGCAGCCAAGCTCTGGGACTAGCGGTGACCTACAATGAGCAGTTCTTC. It translates to CASSQALGLAVTYNEQFF.

The chain combines TRBV7-9 with TRBJ1-3; TRBD1 might be the D (6 bases). The CDR3 loop spans 16 amino acids. CDR1 is SEHNR and CDR2 is FQNEAQ in the germline V gene (reference sequence). V dropped 4 bases and J dropped 4 bases, with 17 bases sitting between them. In nucleotides, the CDR3 is TGTGCCAGCAGCTCAACAGGGATTGTTAGGGGAAACACCATATATTTT. Translated, it gives CASSSTGIVRGNTIYF.

The J gene is TRBJ2-7, the V gene TRBV13, with D possibly TRBD1 on 5 matching bases. This CDR3 contains 12 residues. Germline values: CDR1 PRHDT, CDR2 FYEKMQ (reference sequence). V was trimmed by 5 bases and J by 6 bases, leaving 11 bases between them. The CDR3 bases are TGTGCCAGCAGCCCCAGGGTTCCCGAGCAGTACTTC. Translated: CASSPRVPEQYF.

This clone was seen a single time. The rearrangement uses TRBV7-9 and TRBJ2-7; tentative D call: TRBD2 (5 bases). V shed 5 bases and J shed 7 bases, with 12 bases lying between them. Germline-derived CDR1 and CDR2 are SEHNR and FQNEAQ (reference sequence). The CDR3 runs 12 residues. CDR3 residues: CASSPSGVEQYF. CDR3 coding DNA: TGTGCCAGCAGCCCCAGCGGCGTTGAGCAGTACTTC.

Turning to this clone: The identical CDR3 is also encoded by other nucleotide sequences in the sample. V and J are TRBV27 and TRBJ2-3; D not resolved. The CDR3 spans 12 residues. CDR1 is MNHEY and CDR2 is SMNVEV in the germline V gene (reference sequence). Between the trimmed V and J ends, which lost 5 bases and 5 bases, there was a span of 8 bases. The CDR3 DNA is TGTGCCAGCAGTCCCAGGAGAGATACGCAGTATTTT. Translated: CASSPRRDTQYF.

The V call is TRBV5-4, the J call TRBJ2-7; unclear D gene. Trimming stripped 0 bases from V and 2 bases from J, with 12 bases between. The CDR3 is 15 amino acids. Germline assignment: CDR1 SGHNT and CDR2 YYREEE (reference sequence). The CDR3 DNA sequence: TGTGCCAGCAGCTTGGGCCTACTCCGCACCTACGAGCAGTACTTC. Amino acids: CASSLGLLRTYEQYF.

V usage is TRBV13 and J usage is TRBJ2-7, with D maybe TRBD1 (5 bases). V lost 4 bases to trimming and J lost 2 bases, with 9 bases between them. The length of the CDR3 is 13 residues. The germline CDR1 and CDR2 sequences are PRHDT and FYEKMQ (reference sequence). The CDR3 nucleotides are TGTGCCAGCAGCTCGGACATTACCTACGAGCAGTACTTC. As protein: CASSSDITYEQYF.

As for this clone: Other nucleotide sequences in the sample specify the same CDR3. The chain combines TRBV5-1 with TRBJ2-4, with 7 bases aligning to TRBD1. The germline gives CDR1 SGHRS, CDR2 YFSETQ. This CDR3 has 16 amino acids. Trimming took 0 bases from V and 0 from J; bases not matched to a gene: 3. CDR3 residues: CASSLGDREAKNIQYF. The CDR3 nucleotides are TGCGCCAGCAGCTTGGGGGACAGAGAAGCCAAAAACATTCAGTACTTC.

The chain couples TRBV28 to TRBJ2-2; no firm D call. The CDR3 is 14 residues long. Germline V gene data show CDR1 as MDHEN and CDR2 as SYDVKM. V lost 1 base and J lost 3, with 6 bases in between. The CDR3 nucleotides are TGTGCCAGCAGTTTATCTTTCTACACCGGGGAGCTGTTTTTT. Translated, it gives CASSLSFYTGELFF. Variable domain in full (rest from reference TRBV28 and TRBJ2-2): DVKVTQSSRYLVKRTGEKVFLECVQDMDHENMFWYRQDPGLGLRLIYFSYDVKMKEKGDIPEGYSVSREKKERFSLILESASTNQTSMYLCASSLSFYTGELFFGEGSRLTVL.

Only one count was recorded for this clone. V usage is TRBV14 and J usage is TRBJ2-2, with D perhaps TRBD1 (6 bases). The V gene's germline CDR1 is SGHDN and CDR2 FVKESK. The germline V and J ends were trimmed by 0 bases and 5 bases, with 19 bases remaining between them. CDR3 size: 18 residues. The chain's CDR3 is CASSQDPAGVSVTGELFF. The CDR3 coding sequence is TGTGCCAGCAGCCAAGATCCCGCAGGGGTTTCGGTAACCGGGGAGCTGTTTTTT.

The chain uses TRBV11-2 and TRBJ2-7; D unclear. The CDR3 has 17 residues. Germline CDR1 reads SGHAT; CDR2 reads FQNNGV. Trimming took off 5 bases at V and 2 bases at J, with 22 bases between the two ends. In DNA form, the CDR3 reads TGTGCCAGCAGCCCTTACCCGCAAGGACGGAGTCCCTACGAGCAGTACTTC. It specifies CASSPYPQGRSPYEQYF.

V and J are TRBV27 and TRBJ2-1, with TRBD2 identical over 10 bases. V lost 7 bases, J lost 8 bases, and 11 bases stayed unmatched. Per the germline V gene, CDR1 is MNHEY and CDR2 is SMNVEV (reference sequence). The CDR3 is 15 residues long. The CDR3 DNA reads as TGTGCCAGCACCCACGGCGCTAGCGGGAGCCATGAGCAGTTCTTC. Translation: CASTHGASGSHEQFF.

The chain couples TRBV10-3 to TRBJ2-7; D gene uncertain. Germline-derived CDR1 and CDR2 are ENHRY and SYGVKD. V shed 3 bases and J shed 4 bases, with 10 bases lying between them. The CDR3 contains 13 residues. The CDR3 DNA is TGTGCCATCAGTGATGTCCTGGAGTACGAGCAGTACTTC. It translates to CAISDVLEYEQYF.

This clone was picked up a small number of times. The V gene is TRBV19, the J gene TRBJ2-4; possibly TRBD1 for D (7 bases). V was cut by 1 base and J by 0 bases, with 13 bases left in between. CDR3 length equals 17 residues. From germline, CDR1 is LNHDA and CDR2 SQIVND (reference sequence). The CDR3 loop reads CASSIAQGGLAKNIQYF. In nucleotides, the CDR3 is TGTGCCAGTAGTATAGCTCAGGGGGGACTAGCCAAAAACATTCAGTACTTC.

A remark on this clone: Distinct nucleotide sequences in the sample also encode this CDR3. The chain couples TRBV4-1 to TRBJ1-1; possibly TRBD1 for D (5 bases). V was pared by 1 base and J by 0 bases, with 6 bases between. The CDR3 is made up of 14 amino acids. CDR1 is MGHRA, CDR2 YSYEKL, per germline. As DNA, the CDR3 is TGCGCCAGCAGCCAAGGACAGCTGAACACTGAAGCTTTCTTT. Protein product: CASSQGQLNTEAFF.